The rows below give T cell receptor beta chains drawn from one sample of a study of T cells after yellow fever vaccination. From the 5' RACE reads, TCRdb called clonotypes with MiXCR, one entry per CDR3 protein. Of 450,000 to 550,000 distinct CDR3 sequences in the sample, about a fifth were seen once. Sequenced here: PBMCs, sampled about 20 days after the first yellow fever vaccination. The receptors shown here come from a man aged 18 to 29 who received the YFV17D yellow fever vaccine. The CDR3 runs from the conserved cysteine through the conserved F or W. Fields, in order: D gene, V gene, J gene, clone size, CDR3 length, CDR3 DNA, CDR3 protein. D genes are given only for firm matches. The size entry is marked missing in some rows and otherwise reads once, few, many or a size class.

>NA|TRBV6-5|TRBJ2-1|many|15
TGTGCCAGCAGTTACCTCGGAGGGGAGAACAATGAGCAGTTCTTC
CASSYLGGENNEQFF
>TRBD1|TRBV20-1|TRBJ2-7|few|16
TGCAGTGCTAGACCCTTAGCCCGACAGGGGGCTTACGAGCAGTACTTC
CSARPLARQGAYEQYF
>TRBD1|TRBV4-2|TRBJ2-1|NA|18
TGTGCCAGCAGCCAATGGGGGTTAATGGGACAGGGGGCTAATGAGCAGTTCTTC
CASSQWGLMGQGANEQFF
>TRBD2|TRBV25-1|TRBJ2-1|NA|17
TGTGCCAGCAGTGAATGGGAGGGCGATAGCTCCTACAATGAGCAGTTCTTC
CASSEWEGDSSYNEQFF
>TRBD1|TRBV12-3/TRBV12-4|TRBJ2-7|few|14
TGTGCCAGCAGCGGGACAGGGGGAGCCTACGCGCAGTACTTC
CASSGTGGAYAQYF
>TRBD1|TRBV7-6|TRBJ1-1|NA|14
TGTGCCAGCAGCGCCCGACAGGGACTCACTGAAGCTTTCTTT
CASSARQGLTEAFF
>NA|TRBV27|TRBJ2-7|NA|12
TGTGCCAGCAGTTTAGGGGGGACCGAGCAGTACTTC
CASSLGGTEQYF
>TRBD1|TRBV7-7|TRBJ2-3|NA|14
TGTGCCAGCAGCCAGACAGGGGTAGAAGATACGCAGTATTTT
CASSQTGVEDTQYF
>NA|TRBV7-2|TRBJ2-2|NA|15
TGTGCCAGCAGCTTCAATCCAAAGGGAGCAGGGGAGCTGTTTTTT
CASSFNPKGAGELFF
>NA|TRBV20-1|TRBJ1-4|NA|12
TGCAGTGCTAGTGAGGGGAATGAAAAACTGTTTTTT
CSASEGNEKLFF
>TRBD1|TRBV6-6|TRBJ1-4|NA|11
TGTGCCAGCACCAGGGGGGAAAAACTGTTTTTT
CASTRGEKLFF
>NA|TRBV6-1|TRBJ1-5|NA|16
TGTGCCAGCAGCGCCCCGGGGGGTTATAGCAATCAGCCCCAGCATTTT
CASSAPGGYSNQPQHF